A single sample is the source of the 27 T cell receptor beta chains below, sequenced in a study of blood T cells in healthy people across ages. For the second PCR, which ran for 7 to 11 cycles, a sample-barcoded 5' primer and a J-beta primer mix were used. One entry per CDR3 protein results from TCRdb running MiXCR on the 5' RACE reads. The table records about 760,000 distinct CDR3 sequences, more than 50% of them present only once. The specimen was blood. The receptors derive from a man between 40 and 49 years old in good health.

Only a few counts were recorded for this clonotype. The chain has TRBV7-9 and TRBJ1-5; D remains ambiguous. V lost 0 bases and J lost 0, with 6 bases in between. In germline, CDR1 is SEHNR, CDR2 FQNEAQ (reference sequence). CDR3 length: 15 amino acids. As DNA, the CDR3 is TGTGCCAGCAGCTTAGCTGGGAGTAGCAATCAGCCCCAGCATTTT. It specifies CASSLAGSSNQPQHF.

The V call is TRBV27, the J call TRBJ2-5; TRBD1 is a possible D gene (6 bases). The V gene's germline CDR1 is MNHEY and CDR2 SMNVEV (reference sequence). Trimming removed 5 bases at V and 3 bases at J, with 13 bases between. The CDR3 loop spans 14 amino acids. CDR3 residues: CASSVVWTEETQYF. The CDR3 DNA follows: TGTGCCAGCAGTGTGGTCTGGACAGAAGAGACCCAGTACTTC.

This clonotype was counted many times. V is TRBV30 and J is TRBJ1-2; D gene ambiguous. Germline V CDR1 and CDR2: GTSNPN, SVGIG (reference sequence). Trimming took off 1 base at V and 5 bases at J, with 2 bases between the two ends. The CDR3 consists of 10 residues. This chain's CDR3 is CAWSDYGYTF. The CDR3 coding sequence is TGTGCCTGGAGTGATTATGGCTACACCTTC.

The V call is TRBV29-1, the J call TRBJ2-5; no definite D call. Germline assignment: CDR1 SQVTM and CDR2 ANQGSEA. Trimming left V 7 bases short and J 4 bases short, with 16 bases between. There are 13 residues in the CDR3. This CDR3 is CSAELWGSETQYF. The CDR3 bases are TGCAGCGCCGAACTTTGGGGTTCAGAGACCCAGTACTTC.

The chain joins TRBV9 to TRBJ2-1; D is possibly TRBD2 (5 bases). This CDR3 has 15 amino acids. Trimming took off 0 bases at V and 5 bases at J, with 12 bases between the two ends. Germline V gene lookup returns CDR1 SGDLS and CDR2 YYNGEE. The DNA of the CDR3 is TGTGCCAGCAGCGTAGACGAGGGAAACGACAATGAGCAGTTCTTC. This sequence encodes CASSVDEGNDNEQFF.

This sequence joins TRBV12-3 or TRBV12-4 and TRBJ1-4, with a weak D call TRBD1 (5 bases). V was trimmed by 7 bases and J by 5 bases, leaving 14 bases between them. There are 14 residues in the CDR3. CDR3 nucleotides: TGTGCCAGCACCGGGTGGGGGGAGAATGAAAAACTGTTTTTT. This encodes CASTGWGENEKLFF.

The chain couples TRBV7-3 to TRBJ2-5; D is uncertain. This CDR3 is built from 16 residues. V was shortened by 1 base and J by 2 bases, with 14 bases between the two germline ends. CDR1 and CDR2 from the germline V gene are SGHTA and FQGTGA. The CDR3 is CASSLMGRADQETQYF. The CDR3 nucleotides read TGTGCCAGCAGCTTAATGGGTCGGGCAGATCAAGAGACCCAGTACTTC. The variable domain in full, with the rest retrieved from reference TRBV7-3 and TRBJ2-5, is GAGVSQTPSNKVTEKGKYVELRCDPISGHTALYWYRQSLGQGPEFLIYFQGTGAADDSGLPNDRFFAVRPEGSVSTLKIQRTERGDSAVYLCASSLMGRADQETQYFGPGTRLLVL.

The gene calls are TRBV28 and TRBJ1-2, with 7 bases matching TRBD1. Germline CDR1 and CDR2: MDHEN and SYDVKM. This CDR3 is 18 amino acids long. The V gene end was trimmed by 4 bases and the J gene end by 0 bases; junction bases not matched to a gene: 14. CDR3 DNA sequence: TGTGCCAGCAGTTCCTATCGATTATGGGGACAGACTAACTATGGCTACACCTTC. This encodes CASSSYRLWGQTNYGYTF.

In DNA, the CDR3 is TGTGCCAGCAGCCCAAGACAGGGGGCGGCAGATACGCAGTATTTT. Residues: CASSPRQGAADTQYF. The V and J genes are TRBV7-3 and TRBJ2-3; 10 positions agree with TRBD1. The CDR3 is made up of 15 amino acids. Germline V gene lookup returns CDR1 SGHTA and CDR2 FQGTGA. V was pared by 5 bases and J by 4 bases, with 6 bases of the junction left unmatched. The variable domain in full, completed from reference TRBV7-3 and TRBJ2-3, reads GAGVSQTPSNKVTEKGKYVELRCDPISGHTALYWYRQSLGQGPEFLIYFQGTGAADDSGLPNDRFFAVRPEGSVSTLKIQRTERGDSAVYLCASSPRQGAADTQYFGPGTRLTVL.

V usage is TRBV5-1 and J usage is TRBJ2-1; possible D gene TRBD2, 6 bases. Germline CDR1 SGHRS, CDR2 YFSETQ. Trimming cost V 0 bases and J 5 bases, with 6 bases left between them. CDR3 length: 13 residues. The CDR3 reads CASSLGLDNEQFF. The CDR3 DNA is TGCGCCAGCAGCTTGGGACTAGACAATGAGCAGTTCTTC.

V is TRBV28 and J is TRBJ2-7; 7 nucleotides align to TRBD2. The CDR3 extends over 12 amino acids. The V gene end was trimmed by 8 bases and the J gene end by 3 bases; junction bases not matched to a gene: 4. Germline V gives CDR1 MDHEN, CDR2 SYDVKM. The CDR3 DNA reads TGTGCCAGCTCGGAGCGGGACTACGAGCAGTACTTC. It specifies CASSERDYEQYF.

This chain uses TRBV5-1 with TRBJ2-5, with a weak D call TRBD2 (5 bases). Trimming left V 4 bases short and J 2 bases short, with 15 bases between. The germline V gene encodes CDR1 SGHRS and CDR2 YFSETQ. The CDR3 sequence is 15 residues long. The CDR3 is CASSVLPGSQETQYF. In DNA form, the CDR3 reads TGCGCCAGCAGCGTCCTACCGGGGTCACAAGAGACCCAGTACTTC.

Concerning this clonotype itself: An end of the junction differs from the germline gene, which may be a read error. The V gene is TRBV7-2, the J gene TRBJ2-7, with a possible D match to TRBD1 (5 bases). The length of the CDR3 is 14 residues. The germline V gene encodes CDR1 SGHTA and CDR2 FQGNSA. CDR3 nucleotides: TGTGCCAGCAGCGTAGCTATCTCCCAGGGCCCCCAGTACTTC. Protein product: CASSVAISQGPQYF.

This chain's CDR3 is CASSPGLARSETQYF. The CDR3 nucleotides read TGTGCCAGCAGTCCGGGACTAGCGAGGTCAGAGACCCAGTACTTC. V and J are TRBV12-3 or TRBV12-4 and TRBJ2-7; 10 nucleotides line up with TRBD2. The end of the DNA is better explained by TRBJ2-5, so the J call may be wrong. The CDR3 has 15 amino acids.

The V call is TRBV27, the J call TRBJ1-1; maybe TRBD1 (5 bases). V shed 5 bases and J shed 6 bases, with 25 bases lying between them. This CDR3 has 17 residues. The germline CDR1 and CDR2 sequences are MNHEY and SMNVEV (reference sequence). The CDR3 region has the DNA TGTGCCAGCAGTCCAGAGCCCAGAGCCTTCCTGGGGGCTGAAGCTTTCTTT. As protein: CASSPEPRAFLGAEAFF.

The J gene is TRBJ2-1, the V gene TRBV27, with D tentatively TRBD1 or TRBD2 (5 bases each). V shed 6 bases and J shed 4 bases, with 13 bases lying between them. The CDR3 covers 14 residues. Germline V gives CDR1 MNHEY, CDR2 SMNVEV (reference sequence). Here the CDR3 DNA reads TGTGCCAGCAGCTCCCCGGGACGGTACAATGAGCAGTTCTTC. Residues: CASSSPGRYNEQFF.

The gene calls are TRBV7-8 and TRBJ2-7; tentatively, D is TRBD1 (6 bases). This CDR3 has 15 residues. Trimming removed 1 base from V and 2 bases from J, with 12 bases in between. Germline CDR1 is SGHVS and CDR2 is FQNEAQ. The CDR3 spells CASSLGQGTPYEQYF. The CDR3 coding sequence is TGTGCCAGCAGCTTAGGGCAGGGGACACCCTACGAGCAGTACTTC.

The chain recombines TRBV9 with TRBJ1-4; D gene ambiguous. The germline V gene encodes CDR1 SGDLS and CDR2 YYNGEE. The CDR3 spans 13 residues. V lost 6 bases and J lost 6, with 12 bases in between. CDR3 coding DNA: TGTGCCAGCAAGGGATCCGAGGATGAAAAACTGTTTTTT. It translates to CASKGSEDEKLFF.

This chain joins TRBV20-1 and TRBJ1-1; D is undetermined. V lost 0 bases and J 6 bases, leaving 5 bases between the germline ends. Germline-derived CDR1 and CDR2 are DFQATT and SNEGSKA (reference sequence). The CDR3 has 11 residues. Written as DNA, the CDR3 is TGCAGTGCTAGAGATGATGCTGAAGCTTTCTTT. It is translated as CSARDDAEAFF.

This chain links TRBV27 with TRBJ2-1; 8 bases map to TRBD2. Unmatched junction bases numbered 6, after V lost 2 bases and J lost 0 bases. CDR3 length: 17 amino acids. Germline V gene lookup returns CDR1 MNHEY and CDR2 SMNVEV (reference sequence). The chain's CDR3 is CASSLRVAGSSYNEQFF. In DNA, the CDR3 is TGTGCCAGCAGTTTAAGGGTAGCGGGAAGCTCCTACAATGAGCAGTTCTTC.

This clonotype appeared once. The chain employs TRBV27 and TRBJ2-7; possibly TRBD2 for D (5 bases). The DNA matches TRBJ2-5 better at its end, which makes the J call doubtful. The CDR3 is 16 amino acids. Germline CDR1 MNHEY, CDR2 SMNVEV (reference sequence). CDR3 DNA sequence: TGTGCCAGCAGTTTCTCCCAGAGGGTGGGAGAAGAGACCCAGTACTTC. Translating gives CASSFSQRVGEETQYF.

The V gene is TRBV27, the J gene TRBJ2-7, with 9 nucleotides matching TRBD2. The CDR3 has 15 residues. CDR1 is MNHEY, CDR2 SMNVEV, per germline (reference sequence). J gave up 3 bases and V 2 bases, and 5 bases lay outside the gene matches. CDR3 residues: CASSLEAGGVYEQYF. The CDR3 DNA is TGTGCCAGCAGTTTAGAGGCGGGAGGGGTCTACGAGCAGTACTTC.

The J gene is TRBJ1-2, the V gene TRBV10-3; weak D call: TRBD1 (5 bases). The germline V gene has CDR1 ENHRY and CDR2 SYGVKD. The germline V and J ends were trimmed by 3 bases and 8 bases, with 19 bases remaining between them. CDR3 length: 15 residues. The CDR3 DNA reads as TGTGCCATCAGTGAACAACAGGCACCCCTAAGAGGCTACACCTTC. Its translation: CAISEQQAPLRGYTF.

The genes are TRBV28 and TRBJ2-3; D gene ambiguous. Trimming stripped 7 bases from V and 1 base from J, with 12 bases between. Germline V gene sequence: CDR1 MDHEN, CDR2 SYDVKM. The CDR3 totals 14 residues. The CDR3, as DNA: TGTGCCAGCAAATCAACGGATCGCACAGATACGCAGTATTTT. Translating it yields CASKSTDRTDTQYF.

The genes are TRBV7-9 and TRBJ2-1; TRBD2 matches 8 bases. After removal of 4 bases from V and 7 bases from J, the junction contained 15 bases not matched to a gene. CDR3 length equals 17 residues. Per the germline V gene, CDR1 is SEHNR and CDR2 is FQNEAQ (reference sequence). CDR3 loop: CASSSIPGLGVGNEQFF. In nucleotides, the CDR3 is TGTGCCAGCAGCTCTATACCGGGACTAGGTGTCGGGAATGAGCAGTTCTTC.

This clonotype was detected ten times or more. As DNA, the CDR3 is TGTGCCAGCAGTTTCTCCAGCGGGAGCGGGACCCAGTACTTC. Translated: CASSFSSGSGTQYF. This rearrangement joins TRBV12-3 or TRBV12-4 to TRBJ2-5; TRBD2 matches 8 bases. V was pared by 3 bases and J by 7 bases, with 7 bases of the junction left unmatched. The CDR3 runs 14 residues.

This clonotype was counted only a few times. A read error may account for a junction end that differs from germline. J is TRBJ1-1 and V is TRBV18; D is undetermined. Germline loops: CDR1 KGHSH, CDR2 LQKENI. CDR3 length: 13 residues. This CDR3 is CASSPAPNAEAFF. The DNA of the CDR3 is TGTGCCAGCTCACCGGCACCGAACGCTGAAGCTTTCTTT. Full variable domain (outside the CDR3, taken from reference TRBV18 and TRBJ1-1): NAGVMQNPRHLVRRRGQEARLRCSPMKGHSHVYWYRQLPEEGLKFMVYLQKENIIDESGMPKERFSAEFPKEGPSILRIQQVVRGDSAAYFCASSPAPNAEAFFGQGTRLTVV.